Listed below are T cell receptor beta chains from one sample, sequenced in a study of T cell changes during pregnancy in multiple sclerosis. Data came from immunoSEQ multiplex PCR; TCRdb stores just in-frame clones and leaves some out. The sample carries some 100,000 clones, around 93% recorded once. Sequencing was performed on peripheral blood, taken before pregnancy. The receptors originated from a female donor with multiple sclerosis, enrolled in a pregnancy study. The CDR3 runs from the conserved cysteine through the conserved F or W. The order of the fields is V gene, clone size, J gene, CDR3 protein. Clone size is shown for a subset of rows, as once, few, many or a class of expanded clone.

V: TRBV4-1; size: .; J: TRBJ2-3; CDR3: CASSLFRIEADTQYF
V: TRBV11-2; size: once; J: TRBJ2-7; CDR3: CASSPTSSSYEQYF
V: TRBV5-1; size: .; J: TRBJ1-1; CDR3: CASSLRNMNTEAFF
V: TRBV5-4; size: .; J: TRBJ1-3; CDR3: CASSSGNTIYF
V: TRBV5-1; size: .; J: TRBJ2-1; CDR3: CASSRVSEQFF
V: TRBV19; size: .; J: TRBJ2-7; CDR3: CASSIGIAVAPSPDSYEQYF
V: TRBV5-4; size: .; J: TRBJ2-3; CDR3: CASSWPGQGDDF
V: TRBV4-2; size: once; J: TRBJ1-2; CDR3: CASSHPSLTGGGGYTF
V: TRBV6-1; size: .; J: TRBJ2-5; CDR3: CASSPRQGGAETQYF
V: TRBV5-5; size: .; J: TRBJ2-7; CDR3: CASSLGLATYEQYF
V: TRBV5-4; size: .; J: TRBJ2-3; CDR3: CASSFGSGTDTQYF
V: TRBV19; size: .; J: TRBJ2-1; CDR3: CATAWEGRNEQFF
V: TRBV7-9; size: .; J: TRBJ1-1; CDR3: CASSLADMGQGHTEAFF
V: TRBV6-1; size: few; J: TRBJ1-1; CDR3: CATRSSTRQVTEAFF
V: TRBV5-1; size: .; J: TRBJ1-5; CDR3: CASSLTGDQPQHF
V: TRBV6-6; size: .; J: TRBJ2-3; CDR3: CASTAGETTQYF
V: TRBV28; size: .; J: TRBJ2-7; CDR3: CASSTGSYEQYF
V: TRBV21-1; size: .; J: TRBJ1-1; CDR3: CASSFRKGAINTEAFF
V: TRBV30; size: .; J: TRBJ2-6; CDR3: CAWSARFPGANVLTF
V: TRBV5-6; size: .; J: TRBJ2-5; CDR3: CASSLRTGYVETQYF
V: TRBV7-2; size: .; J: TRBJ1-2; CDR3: CASSSDRGRLGYTF
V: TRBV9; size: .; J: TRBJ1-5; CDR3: CASSVDGGGGQPQHF
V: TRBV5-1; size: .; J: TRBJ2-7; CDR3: CASSLTLAGGPYEQYF
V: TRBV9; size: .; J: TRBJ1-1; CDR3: CASSAGGQGMGEAFF
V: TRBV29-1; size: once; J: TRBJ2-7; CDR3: CSVEDGSEQYF
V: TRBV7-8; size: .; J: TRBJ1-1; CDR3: CASSSPQGTEAFF
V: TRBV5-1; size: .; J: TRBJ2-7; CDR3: CASSYSGSYYEQYF
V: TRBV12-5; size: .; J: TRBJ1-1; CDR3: CASGRPGQGNTEAFF
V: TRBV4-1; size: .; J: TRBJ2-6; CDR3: CASSQPGQGGSVISGANVLTF
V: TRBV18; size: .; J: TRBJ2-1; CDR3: CASSSTGFGEQFF
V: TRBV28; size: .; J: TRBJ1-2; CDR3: CASSLLQGRYGYTF